The 15 T cell receptor beta chains given below trace back to one sample, sequenced in a study of blood T cell repertoires in COVID-19. Sequencing was performed with immunoSEQ multiplex PCR; in TCRdb, only in-frame clones are kept and a portion is missing. This sample yields approximately 230,000 clones, of which approximately 90% are seen a single time; roughly 6.8% belongs to the top ten. Material: peripheral blood. The receptors were sampled from a young woman with COVID-19, enrolled during active disease.

The chain combines TRBV4-3 with TRBJ1-4; 7 bases agree with TRBD1. The CDR3 spans 18 residues. Germline CDR1 and CDR2: LGHNA and YSLEER. Trimming removed 0 bases from V and 0 bases from J; junction bases left unmatched: 7. This chain's CDR3 is CASSQDGLRGATNEKLFF. The CDR3 DNA sequence: TGCGCCAGCAGCCAAGATGGGCTCAGGGGGGCAACTAATGAAAAACTGTTTTTT.

In DNA, the CDR3 is TGTGCCAGCAGTGAAGCTGCGGGTTCTGGAAACACCATATATTTT. Translated: CASSEAAGSGNTIYF. The chain couples TRBV2 to TRBJ1-3; D is unresolved. Trimming cost V 0 bases and J 1 base, with 7 bases left between them. CDR1 SNHLY and CDR2 FYNNEI come from the germline V gene. The CDR3 totals 15 residues.

In this sample, this clone turned up a few times. The rearrangement joins TRBV15 to TRBJ1-3; D not resolved. Looked up from germline, CDR1 is LNHNV and CDR2 is YYDKDF (reference sequence). CDR3 length: 16 amino acids. Trimming cost V 0 bases and J 0 bases, with 9 bases left between them. CDR3 sequence reads: CATSRDPYPSGNTIYF. The CDR3 bases are TGTGCCACCAGCAGAGATCCCTACCCCTCTGGAAACACCATATATTTT.

The J gene is TRBJ2-3, the V gene TRBV21-1; the D call in the table, TRBD2, was not verified against the DNA. TRBV21-1 is listed as a pseudogene. This CDR3 has 16 residues. DNA for the CDR3: TGTGCCAGCAATGACAGCGGGACCACTAGCACAGATACGCAGTATTTT. Protein sequence: CASNDSGTTSTDTQYF.

This sequence joins TRBV7-2 and TRBJ1-2; 7 bases are a match to TRBD1. This CDR3 is built from 16 residues. Germline CDR1 is SGHTA and CDR2 is FQGNSA. V shed 4 bases and J 3 bases; nucleotides not matched to a gene: 11. The CDR3 region is CASSSMDRTLYYGYTF. CDR3 nucleotide sequence: TGTGCCAGCAGCTCCATGGACAGGACCCTCTACTATGGCTACACCTTC.

V usage is TRBV14 and J usage is TRBJ2-1; D not certain. The CDR3 covers 15 residues. Germline V gene sequence: CDR1 SGHDN, CDR2 FVKESK. Deletions cut 2 bases from V and 2 bases from J, with 10 bases between. CDR3 loop: CASSQRGFPYNEQFF. CDR3 sequence (DNA): TGTGCCAGCAGCCAACGAGGTTTCCCCTACAATGAGCAGTTCTTC.

The chain has TRBV9 and TRBJ1-1; possibly TRBD1 for D (5 bases). CDR1 is SGDLS, CDR2 YYNGEE, per germline. The V gene lost 4 bases and the J gene lost 6 bases, with 16 bases spanning the gap. The CDR3 extends over 14 amino acids. As DNA, the CDR3 is TGTGCCAGCAGCCCGGCGGGACGGATCGCTGAAGCTTTCTTT. Translated, it gives CASSPAGRIAEAFF.

This chain links TRBV5-1 with TRBJ2-3; D is possibly TRBD1 (5 bases). The V gene's germline CDR1 is SGHRS and CDR2 YFSETQ. V lost 0 bases and J lost 0, with 11 bases in between. This CDR3 comprises 16 residues. CDR3 residues: CASSLGGIASTDTQYF. The DNA of the CDR3 is TGCGCCAGCAGCTTGGGGGGCATAGCTAGCACAGATACGCAGTATTTT.

This clone was observed a few times. The same CDR3 is also encoded by other DNA sequences in this sample. The rearrangement uses TRBV7-9 and TRBJ2-7, with 8 bases that match TRBD1. In germline, CDR1 is SEHNR, CDR2 FQNEAQ (reference sequence). The CDR3 runs to 14 residues. Trimming took 5 bases from V and 2 from J; bases not matched to a gene: 5. The CDR3 DNA sequence: TGTGCCAGCAGCCTCGGACAGGGAACCTACGAGCAGTACTTC. Encoded protein: CASSLGQGTYEQYF.

The genes are TRBV18 and TRBJ2-3; no firm D call. CDR1 is KGHSH, CDR2 LQKENI, per germline. With 2 bases removed from V and 2 bases from J, the gap between germline ends came to 11 bases. The CDR3 has 15 amino acids. CDR3 sequence (DNA): TGTGCCAGCTCACCAGACGGGTTTTACACAGATACGCAGTATTTT. This sequence encodes CASSPDGFYTDTQYF. The complete variable domain, with remaining parts taken from reference TRBV18 and TRBJ2-3, reads NAGVMQNPRHLVRRRGQEARLRCSPMKGHSHVYWYRQLPEEGLKFMVYLQKENIIDESGMPKERFSAEFPKEGPSILRIQQVVRGDSAAYFCASSPDGFYTDTQYFGPGTRLTVL.

The chain uses TRBV10-3 and TRBJ2-5; 8 positions match TRBD2. The CDR3 totals 15 residues. Germline assignment: CDR1 ENHRY and CDR2 SYGVKD. V trimming: 2 bases; J trimming: 4 bases; junction bases outside the gene matches: 6. The CDR3 nucleotides are TGTGCCATCAGTGAGCCGGGACTAGATCGAGAGACCCAGTACTTC. It is translated as CAISEPGLDRETQYF.

V is TRBV11-2 and J is TRBJ1-2, with D possibly matching TRBD1 (6 bases). In germline, CDR1 is SGHAT, CDR2 FQNNGV. Trimming pared 1 base from V and 4 bases from J, leaving 13 bases between. This CDR3 region has 15 residues. Written as DNA, the CDR3 is TGTGCCAGCAGCTTAGGGGGGGGCAGAGGCTATGGCTACACCTTC. This encodes CASSLGGGRGYGYTF.

This clone showed up just once. The chain is built from TRBV7-6 and TRBJ2-5; D is ambiguous. The CDR3 has 13 amino acids. Germline V gene lookup returns CDR1 SGHVS and CDR2 FNYEAQ. Trimming removed 5 bases from V and 5 bases from J, with 12 bases in between. The CDR3 DNA reads as TGTGCCAGCAGCGCCCTTGTGAGGGAGACCCAGTACTTC. Amino acid sequence: CASSALVRETQYF.

The V and J genes are TRBV11-2 and TRBJ2-1; TRBD1 matches 7 bases. CDR1 and CDR2 from the germline V gene are SGHAT and FQNNGV. The CDR3 length is 17 residues. J gave up 2 bases and V 4 bases, and 11 bases lay outside the gene matches. Here the CDR3 reads CASSSTGIASPYNEQFF. CDR3 nucleotides: TGTGCCAGCAGCTCGACAGGGATTGCGTCGCCCTACAATGAGCAGTTCTTC.

J is TRBJ2-5 and V is TRBV10-3; D gene ambiguous. This CDR3 spans 14 amino acids. In germline, CDR1 is ENHRY, CDR2 SYGVKD. Trimming took off 3 bases at V and 3 bases at J, with 11 bases between the two ends. CDR3 residues: CAISDMASEETQYF. In DNA, the CDR3 is TGTGCCATCAGTGACATGGCCAGTGAAGAGACCCAGTACTTC.